Listed here is a single T cell receptor (beta chain). TCRdb keeps only in-frame clones here, not all; method: immunoSEQ multiplex PCR. Of 100,000 or so clones listed, nearly 95% were seen once; the top ten hold around 4%. The data stem from a study of blood T cell repertoires in COVID-19. Across the study: Both acute and convalescent COVID-19 samples were obtained from the United States, Italy and Spain.

V was pared by 4 bases and J by 3 bases, with 4 bases of the junction left unmatched. Germline CDR1 SGHRS, CDR2 YFSETQ. CDR3 length: 14 amino acids. Sample: peripheral blood. The V gene is TRBV5-1, the J gene TRBJ1-5, with 7 bases matching TRBD1. The TCR was taken from a human donor with active COVID-19. The donor label of this sample is uncertain. Here the CDR3 reads CASSEGQLNQPQHF. As DNA, the CDR3 is TGCGCCAGCAGCGAGGGACAGCTCAATCAGCCCCAGCATTTT.